Included here is one T cell receptor beta chain sequence, with context. The target antigen is unknown. Germline loops: CDR1 SGHRS, CDR2 YFSETQ. This CDR3 region has 12 residues. V gave up 3 bases and J gave up 0 bases, with 4 bases separating them. This sample stems from a study of glioma-infiltrating T cells. Notes on the study in general: Gliomas, especially low-grade, showed above-expected tissue-blood divergence; non-neoplastic patients showed below. Very few CDR3 sequences were shared between tissue and blood.

Using RNA template, CDR3s of TCR alpha and beta were amplified with iRepertoire arm-PCR. One-step reverse transcription and amplification started from approximately 100-400 ng of tissue mRNA or PBMC total RNA. TCRdb reprocessed the multiplex PCR reads with MiXCR, giving one entry per CDR3 protein. The sample consists of about 89,000 distinct CDR3 sequences, around a quarter of them appearing once. The chain couples TRBV5-1 to TRBJ2-7; unclear D gene. This TCR came from a human donor with low-grade glioma or glioblastoma, undergoing nonglioma brain surgery, or in good health (not recorded which). Sequenced: glioma tissue, nonneoplastic brain tissue, or PBMCs (not recorded which). CDR3 region: CASSSPSYEQYF. CDR3 DNA sequence: TGCGCCAGCAGCTCCCCCTCCTACGAGCAGTACTTC. Full variable domain (rest looked up from reference TRBV5-1 and TRBJ2-7): KAGVTQTPRYLIKTRGQQVTLSCSPISGHRSVSWYQQTPGQGLQFLFEYFSETQRNKGNFPGRFSGRQFSNSRSEMNVSTLELGDSALYLCASSSPSYEQYFGPGTRLTVT.